The rows below give T cell receptor beta chains drawn from one sample of a study of T cell changes during pregnancy in multiple sclerosis. TCRdb keeps only in-frame clones here, not all; method: immunoSEQ multiplex PCR. This table holds 51,000 or so clones, roughly 93% found once. The sequencing used peripheral blood, collected in the second trimester of pregnancy. The receptors here all came from a female donor with multiple sclerosis, enrolled in a pregnancy study. Both conserved end residues are part of each CDR3. The D gene is left open where the match is weak. Clone size, where shown, is once, few, many, or a class for clones that have expanded.

J gene,CDR3 length,clone size,D gene,V gene,CDR3 DNA,CDR3 protein
TRBJ1-2,15,NA,TRBD1,TRBV6-6,TGTGCCACTATCCCCATGACAGGGCCTAACTATGGCTACACCTTC,CATIPMTGPNYGYTF
TRBJ2-7,17,NA,TRBD1,TRBV18,TGTGCCAGCTCACCACAGCCCGGGACAGGGGGCTCCTACGAGCAGTACTTC,CASSPQPGTGGSYEQYF
TRBJ2-1,16,NA,TRBD1,TRBV5-4,TGTGCCAGCAGCTTGGGGGGACAGGGAATGATCAATGAGCAGTTCTTC,CASSLGGQGMINEQFF
TRBJ2-7,15,NA,TRBD2,TRBV5-1,TGCGCCAGCAGCGCAACTAGCGGGAGAGGATACGAGCAGTACTTC,CASSATSGRGYEQYF
TRBJ1-5,16,NA,TRBD1,TRBV19,TGTGCCAGTAGTATAGTGGGGGGACAGGGGAATCAGCCCCAGCATTTT,CASSIVGGQGNQPQHF
TRBJ2-5,14,NA,NA,TRBV18,TGTGCCAGCTCGCCCCAGGGGCTCCAAGAGACCCAGTACTTC,CASSPQGLQETQYF
TRBJ2-2,17,once,NA,TRBV28,TGTGCCAGCAGTTTACTCTCCCTCCCTATGAACACCGGGGAGCTGTTTTTT,CASSLLSLPMNTGELFF
TRBJ1-2,14,NA,TRBD1,TRBV5-1,TGCGCCAGCAGCAAAGGACAGGATCACTATGGCTACACCTTC,CASSKGQDHYGYTF
TRBJ2-5,14,NA,NA,TRBV10-3,TGTGCCATCAGTGAAACGGGAGTAGGGGAGACCCAGTACTTC,CAISETGVGETQYF
TRBJ2-6,15,once,NA,TRBV19,TGTGCCAGTAGTATAGGAGGATCTGGGGCCAACGTCCTGACTTTC,CASSIGGSGANVLTF
TRBJ2-1,18,once,TRBD2,TRBV5-4,TGTGCCAGCAGCCGGAAGACTAGCGGGAGGAGAAAAGTCGATGAGCAGTTCTTC,CASSRKTSGRRKVDEQFF
TRBJ1-1,17,NA,TRBD1,TRBV7-2,TGTGCCAGCAGCTTGTGGACAGGGGGCGCGCTGGGGACTGAAGCTTTCTTT,CASSLWTGGALGTEAFF
TRBJ2-2,13,NA,TRBD1,TRBV7-9,TGTGCCAGCAGCCAGGGGGCGGACGGGGAGCTGTTTTTT,CASSQGADGELFF
TRBJ1-1,14,NA,NA,TRBV6-1,TGTGCCAGCGGGTGGGCCAAGCCGAACACTGAAGCTTTCTTT,CASGWAKPNTEAFF
TRBJ1-2,15,NA,NA,TRBV27,TGTGCCAGCAGTTTAGGAGGGATGGGACCACTCGGCTACACCTTC,CASSLGGMGPLGYTF
TRBJ1-5,14,NA,TRBD1,TRBV5-4,TGTGCCAGCAGCTGCCGGGACAGATATCAGCCCCAGCATTTT,CASSCRDRYQPQHF
TRBJ2-5,18,NA,NA,TRBV4-3,TGCGCCAGCAGCCAAGGATTGTCGACTGGGGCGGCCCAAGAGACCCAGTACTTC,CASSQGLSTGAAQETQYF
TRBJ2-2,12,NA,NA,TRBV9,TGTGCCAGCAGGGCCGGGAGCTCGGAGCTGTTTTTT,CASRAGSSELFF
TRBJ2-5,11,once,NA,TRBV29-1,TGCAGCGTGAGCGTGGGGGGGACCCAGTACTTC,CSVSVGGTQYF
TRBJ2-5,16,NA,TRBD2,TRBV28,TGTGCCAGCAGTCTCGGGACTAGCGGGCCCCAAGAGACCCAGTACTTC,CASSLGTSGPQETQYF